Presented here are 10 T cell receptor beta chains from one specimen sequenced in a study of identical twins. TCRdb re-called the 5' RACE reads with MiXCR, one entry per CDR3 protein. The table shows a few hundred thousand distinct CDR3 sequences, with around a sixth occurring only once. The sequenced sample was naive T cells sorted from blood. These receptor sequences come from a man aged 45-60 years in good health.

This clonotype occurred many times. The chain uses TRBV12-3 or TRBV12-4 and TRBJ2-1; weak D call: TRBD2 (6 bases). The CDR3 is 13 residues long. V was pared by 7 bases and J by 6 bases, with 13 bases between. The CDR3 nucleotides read TGTGCCAGCAACAAGCCGGGAGCCAATGAGCAGTTCTTC. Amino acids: CASNKPGANEQFF.

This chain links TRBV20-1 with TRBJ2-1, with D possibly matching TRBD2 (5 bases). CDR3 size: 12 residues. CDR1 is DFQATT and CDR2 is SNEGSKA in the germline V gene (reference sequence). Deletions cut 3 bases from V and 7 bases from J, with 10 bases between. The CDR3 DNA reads TGCAGTGCTAGTGTGGCGGGTAATGAGCAGTTCTTC. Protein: CSASVAGNEQFF.

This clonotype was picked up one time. CDR3 sequence reads: CASSPGRYNEKLFF. CDR3 coding DNA: TGTGCCAGCTCACCGGGACGGTATAATGAAAAACTGTTTTTT. The rearrangement joins TRBV18 to TRBJ1-4, with D perhaps matching TRBD1 (5 bases). The CDR3 runs to 14 residues. V lost 3 bases, J lost 4 bases, and 9 bases lay in between. CDR1 KGHSH and CDR2 LQKENI come from the germline V gene.

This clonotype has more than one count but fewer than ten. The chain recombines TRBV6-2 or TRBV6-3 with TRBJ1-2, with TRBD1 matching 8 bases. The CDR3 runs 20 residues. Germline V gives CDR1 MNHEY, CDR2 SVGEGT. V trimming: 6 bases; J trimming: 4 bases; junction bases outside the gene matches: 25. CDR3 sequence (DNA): TGTGCCAGCAGAAAGGGGGGACTCCGGGACAGGCGCCCGACGGCCTATGGCTACACCTTC. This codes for CASRKGGLRDRRPTAYGYTF.

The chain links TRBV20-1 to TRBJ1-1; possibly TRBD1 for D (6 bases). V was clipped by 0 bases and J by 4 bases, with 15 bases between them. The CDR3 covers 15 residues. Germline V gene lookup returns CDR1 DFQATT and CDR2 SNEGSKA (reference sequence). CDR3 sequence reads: CSARDRRVGATEAFF. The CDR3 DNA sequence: TGCAGTGCTAGAGATCGGCGAGTGGGGGCCACTGAAGCTTTCTTT.

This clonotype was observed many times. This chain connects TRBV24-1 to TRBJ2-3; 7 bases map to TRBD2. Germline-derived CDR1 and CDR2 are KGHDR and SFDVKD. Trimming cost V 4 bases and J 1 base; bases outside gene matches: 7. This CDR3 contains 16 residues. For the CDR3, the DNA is TGTGCCACCAGTGAAAGGGAGGGCCGAGGCACAGATACGCAGTATTTT. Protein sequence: CATSEREGRGTDTQYF.

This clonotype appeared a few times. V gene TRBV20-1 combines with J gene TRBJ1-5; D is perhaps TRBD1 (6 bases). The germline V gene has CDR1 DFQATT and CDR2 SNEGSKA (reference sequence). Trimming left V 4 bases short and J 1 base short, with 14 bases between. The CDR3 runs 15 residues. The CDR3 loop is CSATPGGLSNQPQHF. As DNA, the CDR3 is TGCAGTGCTACCCCCGGGGGGCTCAGCAATCAGCCCCAGCATTTT.

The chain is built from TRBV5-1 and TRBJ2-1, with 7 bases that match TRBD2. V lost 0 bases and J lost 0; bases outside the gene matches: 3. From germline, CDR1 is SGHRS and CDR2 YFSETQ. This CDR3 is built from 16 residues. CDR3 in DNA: TGCGCCAGCAGCTTGGCTACTAGCGCCTCCTACAATGAGCAGTTCTTC. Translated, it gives CASSLATSASYNEQFF.

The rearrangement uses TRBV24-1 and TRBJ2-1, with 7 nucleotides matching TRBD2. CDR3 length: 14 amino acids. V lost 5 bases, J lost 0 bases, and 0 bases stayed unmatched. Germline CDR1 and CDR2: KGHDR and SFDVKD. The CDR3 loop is CATSAGGSYNEQFF. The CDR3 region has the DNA TGTGCCACCAGTGCGGGGGGCTCCTACAATGAGCAGTTCTTC.

CDR3 in amino acids: CSARSFGEEQYF. The CDR3 region has the DNA TGCAGTGCTAGGTCCTTTGGGGAAGAGCAGTACTTC. The J gene is TRBJ2-7, the V gene TRBV20-1; no reliable D call. The V end lost 3 bases, the J end lost 7 bases, and 13 bases lay between the germline ends. The CDR3 loop spans 12 amino acids. Germline V gene data show CDR1 as DFQATT and CDR2 as SNEGSKA (reference sequence).